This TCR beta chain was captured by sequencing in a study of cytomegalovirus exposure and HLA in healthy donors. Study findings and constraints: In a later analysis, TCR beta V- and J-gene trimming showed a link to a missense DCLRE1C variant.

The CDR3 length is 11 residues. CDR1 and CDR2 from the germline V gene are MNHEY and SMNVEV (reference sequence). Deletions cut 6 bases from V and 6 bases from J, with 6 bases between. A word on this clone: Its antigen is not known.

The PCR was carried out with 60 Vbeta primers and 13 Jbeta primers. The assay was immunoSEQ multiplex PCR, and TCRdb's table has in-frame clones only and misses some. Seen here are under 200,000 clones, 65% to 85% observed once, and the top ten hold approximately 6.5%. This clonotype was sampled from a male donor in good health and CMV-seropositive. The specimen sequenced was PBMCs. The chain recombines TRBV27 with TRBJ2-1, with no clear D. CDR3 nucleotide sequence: TGTGCCAGCAGGCACTTCAATGAGCAGTTCTTC. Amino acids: CASRHFNEQFF.